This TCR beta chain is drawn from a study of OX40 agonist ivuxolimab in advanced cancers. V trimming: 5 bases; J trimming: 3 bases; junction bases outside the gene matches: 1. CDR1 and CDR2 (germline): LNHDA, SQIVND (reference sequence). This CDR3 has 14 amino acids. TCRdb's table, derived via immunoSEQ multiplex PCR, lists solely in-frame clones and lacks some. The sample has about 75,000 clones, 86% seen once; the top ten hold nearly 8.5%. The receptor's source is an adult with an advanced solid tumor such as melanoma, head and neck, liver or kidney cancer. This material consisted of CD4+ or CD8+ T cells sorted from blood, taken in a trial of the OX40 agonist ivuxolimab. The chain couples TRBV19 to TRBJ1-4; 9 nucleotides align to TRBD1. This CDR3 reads CASSRDRANEKLFF. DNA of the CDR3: TGTGCCAGTAGTCGGGACAGGGCTAATGAAAAACTGTTTTTT. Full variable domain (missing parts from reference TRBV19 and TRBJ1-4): DGGITQSPKYLFRKEGQNVTLSCEQNLNHDAMYWYRQDPGQGLRLIYYSQIVNDFQKGDIAEGYSVSREKKESFPLTVTSAQKNPTAFYLCASSRDRANEKLFFGSGTQLSVL.